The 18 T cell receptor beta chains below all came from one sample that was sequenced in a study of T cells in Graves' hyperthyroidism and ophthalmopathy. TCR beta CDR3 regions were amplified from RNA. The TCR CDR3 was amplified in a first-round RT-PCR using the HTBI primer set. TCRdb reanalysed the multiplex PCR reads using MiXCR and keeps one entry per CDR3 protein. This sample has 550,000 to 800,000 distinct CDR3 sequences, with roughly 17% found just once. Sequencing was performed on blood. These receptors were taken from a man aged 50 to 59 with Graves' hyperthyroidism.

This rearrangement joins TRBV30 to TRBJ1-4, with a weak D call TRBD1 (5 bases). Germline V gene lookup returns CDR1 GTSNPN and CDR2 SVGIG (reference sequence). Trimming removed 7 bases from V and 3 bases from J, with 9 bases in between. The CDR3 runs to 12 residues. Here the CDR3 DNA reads TGTGCCTTGGGACTGCCTAATGAAAAACTGTTTTTT. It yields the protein CALGLPNEKLFF.

In DNA, the CDR3 is TGTGCCAGCAGCCAAGGGGGACTCGTCAATGGCTACACCTTC. Translation gives CASSQGGLVNGYTF. V usage is TRBV3-1 and J usage is TRBJ1-2; TRBD1 is a possible D gene (5 bases). The germline V gene encodes CDR1 LGHDT and CDR2 YNNKEL (reference sequence). This CDR3 region has 14 residues. V lost 1 base and J 6 bases, leaving 12 bases between the germline ends.

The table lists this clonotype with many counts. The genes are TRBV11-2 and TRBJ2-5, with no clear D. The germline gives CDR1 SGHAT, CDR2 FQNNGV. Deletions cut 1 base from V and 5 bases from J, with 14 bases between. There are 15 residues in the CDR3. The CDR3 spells CASSLGGRTAETQYF. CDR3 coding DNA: TGTGCCAGCAGCTTAGGTGGCAGGACCGCTGAGACCCAGTACTTC. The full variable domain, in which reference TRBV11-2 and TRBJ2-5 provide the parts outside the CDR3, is EAGVAQSPRYKIIEKRQSVAFWCNPISGHATLYWYQQILGQGPKLLIQFQNNGVVDDSQLPKDRFSAERLKGVDSTLKIQPAKLEDSAVYLCASSLGGRTAETQYFGPGTRLLVL.

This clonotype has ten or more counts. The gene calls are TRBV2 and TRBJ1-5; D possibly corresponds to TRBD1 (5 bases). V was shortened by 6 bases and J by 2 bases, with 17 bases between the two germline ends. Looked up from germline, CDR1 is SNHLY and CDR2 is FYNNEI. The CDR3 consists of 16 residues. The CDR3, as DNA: TGTGCCAGCAGCCGACGGGGGGATCGGGGCAATCAGCCCCAGCATTTT. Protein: CASSRRGDRGNQPQHF.

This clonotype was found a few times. The CDR3 DNA reads as TGTGCCAGCAGCCAACTCGGGACTCGGGGGAACATTCAGTACTTC. This encodes CASSQLGTRGNIQYF. This chain links TRBV3-1 with TRBJ2-4; TRBD2 might be the D (6 bases). Deletions cut 2 bases from V and 7 bases from J, with 15 bases between. Germline V CDR1 and CDR2: LGHDT, YNNKEL (reference sequence). CDR3 length: 15 residues.

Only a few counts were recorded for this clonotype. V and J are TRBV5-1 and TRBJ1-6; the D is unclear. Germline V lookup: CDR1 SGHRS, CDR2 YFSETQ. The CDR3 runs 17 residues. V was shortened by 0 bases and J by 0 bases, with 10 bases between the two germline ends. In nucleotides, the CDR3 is TGCGCCAGCAGCTTGGGAACCGTGAGCTCCTATAATTCACCCCTCCACTTT. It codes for CASSLGTVSSYNSPLHF.

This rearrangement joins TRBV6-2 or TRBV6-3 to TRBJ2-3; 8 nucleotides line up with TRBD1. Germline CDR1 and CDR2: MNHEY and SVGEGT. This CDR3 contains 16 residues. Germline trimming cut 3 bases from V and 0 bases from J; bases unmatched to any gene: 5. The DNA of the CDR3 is TGTGCCAGCAGTTATGAGGACAGGGCCAGCACAGATACGCAGTATTTT. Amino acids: CASSYEDRASTDTQYF.

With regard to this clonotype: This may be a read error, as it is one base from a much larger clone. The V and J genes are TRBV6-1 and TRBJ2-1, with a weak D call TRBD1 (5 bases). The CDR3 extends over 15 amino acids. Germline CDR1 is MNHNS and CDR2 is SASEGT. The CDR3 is CASNQKLGLSNEQLF. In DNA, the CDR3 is TGTGCCAGCAACCAAAAACTGGGGCTTAGCAATGAGCAGCTCTTC.

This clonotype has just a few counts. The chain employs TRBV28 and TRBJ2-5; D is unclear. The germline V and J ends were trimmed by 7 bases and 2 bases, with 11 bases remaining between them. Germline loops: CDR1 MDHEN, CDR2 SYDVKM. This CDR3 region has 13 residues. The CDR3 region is CASTRLSQETQYF. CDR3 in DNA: TGTGCCAGCACTAGGCTGTCACAAGAGACCCAGTACTTC.

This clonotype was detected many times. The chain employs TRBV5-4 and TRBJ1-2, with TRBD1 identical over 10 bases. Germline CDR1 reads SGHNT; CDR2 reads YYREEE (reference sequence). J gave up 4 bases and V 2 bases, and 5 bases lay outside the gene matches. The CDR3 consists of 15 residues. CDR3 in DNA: TGTGCCAGCAGCTTCGCTGGACAGGGGGGCTATGGCTACACCTTC. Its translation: CASSFAGQGGYGYTF.

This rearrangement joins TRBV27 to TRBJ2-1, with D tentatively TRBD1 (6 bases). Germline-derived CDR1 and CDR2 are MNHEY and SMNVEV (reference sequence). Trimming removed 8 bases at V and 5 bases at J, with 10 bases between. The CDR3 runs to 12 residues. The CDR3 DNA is TGTGCCAGCCTAGGGACAAACAATGAGCAGTTCTTC. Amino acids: CASLGTNNEQFF.

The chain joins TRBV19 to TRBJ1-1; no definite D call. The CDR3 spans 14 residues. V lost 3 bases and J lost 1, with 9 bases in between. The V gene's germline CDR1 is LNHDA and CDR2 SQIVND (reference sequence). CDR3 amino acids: CASSIAGSNTEAFF. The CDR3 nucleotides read TGTGCCAGTAGTATCGCAGGCTCGAACACTGAAGCTTTCTTT.

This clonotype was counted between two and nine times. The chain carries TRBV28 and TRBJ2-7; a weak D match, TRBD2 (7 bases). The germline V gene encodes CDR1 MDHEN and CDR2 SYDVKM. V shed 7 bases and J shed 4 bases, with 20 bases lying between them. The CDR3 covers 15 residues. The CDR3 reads CASTTTGGGAYEQYF. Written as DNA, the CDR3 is TGTGCCAGCACCACGACGGGGGGCGGCGCTTACGAGCAGTACTTC.

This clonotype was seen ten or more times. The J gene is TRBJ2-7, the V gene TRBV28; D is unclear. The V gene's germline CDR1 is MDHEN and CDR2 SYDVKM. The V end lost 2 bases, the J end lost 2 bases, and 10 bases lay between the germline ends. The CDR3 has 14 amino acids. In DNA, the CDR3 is TGTGCCAGCAGTTTAGGGCAGCCACCCTACGAGCAGTACTTC. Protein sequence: CASSLGQPPYEQYF.

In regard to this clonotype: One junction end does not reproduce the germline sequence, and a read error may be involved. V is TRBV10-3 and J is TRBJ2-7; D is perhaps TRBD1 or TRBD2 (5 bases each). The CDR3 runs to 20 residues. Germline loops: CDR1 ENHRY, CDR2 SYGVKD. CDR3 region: CAISESWGFITGRPSDEQYF. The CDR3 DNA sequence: TGTGCCATCAGTGAGTCGTGGGGGTTTATTACAGGCCGCCCCTCCGACGAGCAGTACTTC.

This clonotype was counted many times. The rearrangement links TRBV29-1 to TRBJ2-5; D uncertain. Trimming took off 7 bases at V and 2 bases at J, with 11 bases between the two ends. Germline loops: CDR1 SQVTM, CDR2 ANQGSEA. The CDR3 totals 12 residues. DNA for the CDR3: TGCAGCGCCGGAACGATACAAGAGACCCAGTACTTC. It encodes CSAGTIQETQYF.

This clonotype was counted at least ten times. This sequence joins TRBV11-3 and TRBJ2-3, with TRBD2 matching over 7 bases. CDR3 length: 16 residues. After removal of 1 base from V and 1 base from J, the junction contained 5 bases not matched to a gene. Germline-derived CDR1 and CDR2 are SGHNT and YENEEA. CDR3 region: CASSLGAGAGTDTQYF. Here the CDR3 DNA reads TGTGCCAGCAGCTTAGGTGCGGGAGCTGGCACAGATACGCAGTATTTT.

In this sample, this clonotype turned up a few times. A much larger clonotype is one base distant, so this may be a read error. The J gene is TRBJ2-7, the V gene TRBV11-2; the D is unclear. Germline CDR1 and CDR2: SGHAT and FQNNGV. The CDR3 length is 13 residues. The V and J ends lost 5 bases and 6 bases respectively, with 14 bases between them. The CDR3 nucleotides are TGTGCCAGCAGCACCGGACGCCCCTCCGAGCAGTACTTC. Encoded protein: CASSTGRPSEQYF.